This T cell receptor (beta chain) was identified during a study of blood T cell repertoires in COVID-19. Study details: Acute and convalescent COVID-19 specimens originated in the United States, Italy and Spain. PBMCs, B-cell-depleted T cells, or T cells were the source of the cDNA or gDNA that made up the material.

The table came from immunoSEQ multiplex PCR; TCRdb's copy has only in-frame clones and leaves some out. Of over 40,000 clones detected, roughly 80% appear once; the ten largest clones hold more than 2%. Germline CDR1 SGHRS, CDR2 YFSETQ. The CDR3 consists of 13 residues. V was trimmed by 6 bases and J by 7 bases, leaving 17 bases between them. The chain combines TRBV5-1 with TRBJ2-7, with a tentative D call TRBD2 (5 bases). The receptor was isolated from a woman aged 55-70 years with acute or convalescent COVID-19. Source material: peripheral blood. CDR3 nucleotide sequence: TGCGCCAGCACACTGAACAGTAGGGAGGAGCAGTACTTC. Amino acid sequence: CASTLNSREEQYF. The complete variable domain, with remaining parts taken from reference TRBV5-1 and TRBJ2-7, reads KAGVTQTPRYLIKTRGQQVTLSCSPISGHRSVSWYQQTPGQGLQFLFEYFSETQRNKGNFPGRFSGRQFSNSRSEMNVSTLELGDSALYLCASTLNSREEQYFGPGTRLTVT.